The present TCR beta chain was sequenced within a study of OX40 agonist ivuxolimab in advanced cancers. In the study overall: Given to patients was ivuxolimab, an agonistic anti-OX40 (CD134) antibody. Patients were treated with intravenous ivuxolimab, dosed at 0.01 to 10 mg/kg and infused every 2 weeks.

CDR3 length equals 12 residues. V lost 5 bases, J lost 6 bases, and 12 bases lay in between. The V gene's germline CDR1 is SGHRS and CDR2 YFSETQ. Generated by immunoSEQ multiplex PCR, the TCRdb table keeps only in-frame clones and is missing some. The sample has about 66,000 clones, 70% to 90% seen once. The sequenced sample was CD4+ or CD8+ T cells sorted from blood, obtained in a trial of the OX40 agonist ivuxolimab. This chain joins TRBV5-1 and TRBJ2-7; D is uncertain. This clonotype originated in an adult with an advanced solid tumor such as melanoma, head and neck, liver or kidney cancer. CDR3 amino acids: CASRPEDGEQYF. As DNA, the CDR3 is TGCGCCAGCAGACCAGAGGATGGCGAGCAGTACTTC.